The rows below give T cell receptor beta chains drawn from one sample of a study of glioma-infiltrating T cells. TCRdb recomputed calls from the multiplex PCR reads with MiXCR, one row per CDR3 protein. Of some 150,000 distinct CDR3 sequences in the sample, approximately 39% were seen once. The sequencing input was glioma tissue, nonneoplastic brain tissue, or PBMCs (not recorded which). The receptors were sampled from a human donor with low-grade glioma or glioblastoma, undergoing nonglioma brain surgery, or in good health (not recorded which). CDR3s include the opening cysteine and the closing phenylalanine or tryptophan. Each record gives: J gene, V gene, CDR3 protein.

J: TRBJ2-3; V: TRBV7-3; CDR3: CASSPTSQGTDTQYF
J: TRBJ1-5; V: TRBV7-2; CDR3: CASSSEGHQPQHF
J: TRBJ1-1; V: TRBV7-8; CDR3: CASSGLRIGAEAFF
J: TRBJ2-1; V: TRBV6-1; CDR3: CASSPLAGEYNEQFF
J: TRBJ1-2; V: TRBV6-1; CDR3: CASTDGTGGGYTF
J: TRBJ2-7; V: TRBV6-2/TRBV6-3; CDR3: CASSYFAGEDEQYF
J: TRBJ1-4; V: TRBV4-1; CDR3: CASSLTGQADEKLFF
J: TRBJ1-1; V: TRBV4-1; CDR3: CASSLDLGGFSF
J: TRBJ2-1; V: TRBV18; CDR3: CASQGDSFYNEQFF
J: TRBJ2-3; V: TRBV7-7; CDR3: CASSPRGRGTDTQYF
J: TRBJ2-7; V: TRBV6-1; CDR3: CASSEVQGASYEQYF
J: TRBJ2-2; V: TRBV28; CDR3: CASSLSQPFGELFF
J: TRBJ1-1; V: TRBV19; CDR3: CASRADRVNTEAFF
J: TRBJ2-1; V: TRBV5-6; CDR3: CASSLVTLNEQFF
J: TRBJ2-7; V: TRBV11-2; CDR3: CASSQDWASGSEQYF
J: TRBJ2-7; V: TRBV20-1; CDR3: CSARDYGGQGIDEQYF
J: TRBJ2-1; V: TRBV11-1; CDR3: CASSLDDEQFF
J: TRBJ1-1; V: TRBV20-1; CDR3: CSARPNPSTEAFF
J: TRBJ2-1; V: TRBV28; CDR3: CASSPPGQAAEQFF
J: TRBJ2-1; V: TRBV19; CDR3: CASSIRPYNEQFF
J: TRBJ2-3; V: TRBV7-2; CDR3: CASSLSRGGTDTQYF
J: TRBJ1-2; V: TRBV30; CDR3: CAWARGDYGYTF
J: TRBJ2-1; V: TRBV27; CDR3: CASSFYGRAGDEQFF
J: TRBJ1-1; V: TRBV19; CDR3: CASRKVPGQKNTEAFF
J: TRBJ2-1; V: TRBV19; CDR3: CASSTQGTHEQFF
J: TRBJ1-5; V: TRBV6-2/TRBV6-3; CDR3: CASSRMNQPQHF
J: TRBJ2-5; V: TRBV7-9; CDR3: CASSPNSKETQYF
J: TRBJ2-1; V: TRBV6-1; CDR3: CASTPGVAGFNEQFF